These 24 T cell receptor beta chains were sequenced from one sample in a study of blood T cell repertoires in COVID-19. Sequenced by immunoSEQ multiplex PCR; TCRdb stores in-frame clones only, minus some. The profile shows roughly 300,000 clones, approximately 90% of them singletons. The specimen was PBMCs or T cells enriched from blood (not recorded which). The receptors come from a woman under 30 who had recovered from COVID-19.

This chain uses TRBV19 with TRBJ1-4; D gene uncertain. The CDR3 is made up of 14 amino acids. Germline CDR1 is LNHDA and CDR2 is SQIVND (reference sequence). The V end was cut by 1 base, the J end by 4 bases, with 7 bases between. The CDR3 DNA reads as TGTGCCAGTAGTATAGGAGTGAGTAATGAAAAACTGTTTTTT. It encodes CASSIGVSNEKLFF.

The chain couples TRBV6-5 to TRBJ2-6; possible D gene TRBD1, 5 bases. V dropped 10 bases and J dropped 2 bases, with 15 bases sitting between them. The CDR3 is 15 residues long. Germline V lookup: CDR1 MNHEY, CDR2 SVGAGI. The CDR3 here is CATTSQGAGANVLTF. In DNA, the CDR3 is TGTGCCACCACCTCCCAAGGGGCTGGGGCCAACGTCCTGACTTTC.

The CDR3 protein is CAWEKLEGNEQYF. The CDR3 nucleotides are TGTGCCTGGGAAAAACTAGAGGGTAACGAGCAGTACTTC. The chain uses TRBV30 and TRBJ2-7; tentative D call: TRBD2 (5 bases). The CDR3 is 13 residues long. Germline CDR1 is GTSNPN and CDR2 is SVGIG (reference sequence). Trimming took off 5 bases at V and 5 bases at J, with 16 bases between the two ends.

V and J are TRBV9 and TRBJ2-1, with 11 bases that match TRBD2. The germline V gene encodes CDR1 SGDLS and CDR2 YYNGEE. V trimming: 1 base; J trimming: 7 bases; junction bases outside the gene matches: 4. This CDR3 has 15 amino acids. The DNA of the CDR3 is TGTGCCAGCAGCGTAAGTTCTAGCGGGAGGAATGAGCAGTTCTTC. It codes for CASSVSSSGRNEQFF.

The V and J genes are TRBV6-2 or TRBV6-3 and TRBJ1-6; D may be TRBD1 (6 bases). From germline, CDR1 is MNHEY and CDR2 SVGEGT. CDR3 size: 18 residues. With 3 bases removed from V and 6 bases from J, the gap between germline ends came to 21 bases. The chain's CDR3 is CASSYGRQESLGNSPLHF. CDR3 coding DNA: TGTGCCAGCAGTTATGGGAGACAGGAGAGCCTGGGTAATTCACCCCTCCACTTT.

The rearrangement uses TRBV7-9 and TRBJ2-7; TRBD2 might be the D (5 bases). Trimming cost V 5 bases and J 2 bases, with 13 bases left between them. Looked up from germline, CDR1 is SEHNR and CDR2 is FQNEAQ (reference sequence). The CDR3 runs 14 residues. The CDR3 here is CASSATSSPYEQYF. CDR3 nucleotide sequence: TGTGCCAGCAGCGCCACTAGTTCCCCCTACGAGCAGTACTTC.

The V and J genes are TRBV12-5 and TRBJ1-5; D is unclear. The CDR3 runs 10 residues. Deletions cut 9 bases from V and 6 bases from J, with 6 bases between. CDR1 is LGHNT and CDR2 is FRNRAP in the germline V gene. Here the CDR3 DNA reads TGTGCTAGAGGGAGTCAGCCCCAGCATTTT. Its protein is CARGSQPQHF.

The chain employs TRBV9 and TRBJ1-1; TRBD1 agrees at 9 bases. There are 15 residues in the CDR3. From germline, CDR1 is SGDLS and CDR2 YYNGEE. The junction had 2 bases not matched to a gene; V was cut back by 1 base and J by 1 base. In DNA, the CDR3 is TGTGCCAGCAGCGTAACGGGACAGGGGAACACTGAAGCTTTCTTT. This sequence encodes CASSVTGQGNTEAFF.

The chain recombines TRBV7-8 with TRBJ1-2, with no clear D. Germline values: CDR1 SGHVS, CDR2 FQNEAQ. The CDR3 is 14 amino acids. The germline V and J ends were trimmed by 1 base and 0 bases, with 6 bases remaining between them. This chain's CDR3 is CASSLGQANYGYTF. The CDR3 nucleotides are TGTGCCAGCAGCTTAGGGCAGGCTAACTATGGCTACACCTTC.

This chain connects TRBV4-1 to TRBJ2-5; 7 nucleotides agree with TRBD1. Looked up from germline, CDR1 is MGHRA and CDR2 is YSYEKL. The CDR3 loop spans 13 amino acids. V shed 4 bases, J shed 5 bases, and the junction held 4 bases outside the gene matches. Written as DNA, the CDR3 is TGCGCCAGCAGCCGGGGACAGAGGGAGACCCAGTACTTC. Amino acids: CASSRGQRETQYF.

V gene TRBV5-1 combines with J gene TRBJ2-5, with D possibly TRBD1 on 6 matching bases. Trimming pared 5 bases from V and 2 bases from J, leaving 13 bases between. The germline gives CDR1 SGHRS, CDR2 YFSETQ. This CDR3 region has 14 residues. The CDR3 loop is CASSIQGLQETQYF. CDR3 nucleotide sequence: TGCGCCAGCAGTATACAGGGTTTACAAGAGACCCAGTACTTC. The full variable domain, in which reference TRBV5-1 and TRBJ2-5 provide the parts outside the CDR3, is KAGVTQTPRYLIKTRGQQVTLSCSPISGHRSVSWYQQTPGQGLQFLFEYFSETQRNKGNFPGRFSGRQFSNSRSEMNVSTLELGDSALYLCASSIQGLQETQYFGPGTRLLVL.

The chain links TRBV10-2 to TRBJ1-5; no reliable D call. This CDR3 contains 15 residues. V dropped 3 bases and J dropped 0 bases, with 9 bases sitting between them. From germline, CDR1 is WSHSY and CDR2 SAAADI. CDR3 nucleotide sequence: TGCGCCAGCAGTGATATGGAGTATAGCAATCAGCCCCAGCATTTT. The encoded protein is CASSDMEYSNQPQHF.

Written as DNA, the CDR3 is TGTGCCATGTCATTCAGTAGCGGGTCCCCAGAGACCCAGTACTTC. Its translation: CAMSFSSGSPETQYF. This sequence joins TRBV10-3 and TRBJ2-5, with 7 bases lining up with TRBD2. The V segment lost 9 bases and the J segment 4 bases; nucleotides outside the gene matches: 14. Germline CDR1 and CDR2: ENHRY and SYGVKD. The CDR3 contains 15 residues.

The rearrangement uses TRBV28 and TRBJ2-7; 9 bases are a match to TRBD1. Germline V lookup: CDR1 MDHEN, CDR2 SYDVKM. Trimming removed 4 bases from V and 2 bases from J; junction bases left unmatched: 6. CDR3 length: 15 residues. The CDR3 protein is CASSSPGTGTYEQYF. The CDR3 DNA reads TGTGCCAGCAGTTCCCCCGGGACAGGGACCTACGAGCAGTACTTC.

V gene TRBV5-1 combines with J gene TRBJ1-1; perhaps TRBD1 as D (6 bases). Between the trimmed V and J ends, which lost 2 bases and 1 base, there was a span of 9 bases. CDR1 and CDR2 (germline): SGHRS, YFSETQ. The CDR3 has 14 residues. The CDR3 coding sequence is TGCGCCAGCAGCTTCCGGGACAAGAACACTGAAGCTTTCTTT. Translated: CASSFRDKNTEAFF.

V is TRBV5-1 and J is TRBJ1-2, with a tentative D call TRBD1 (5 bases). The V gene's germline CDR1 is SGHRS and CDR2 YFSETQ. This CDR3 has 13 residues. V lost 4 bases and J lost 4, with 11 bases in between. CDR3 coding DNA: TGCGCCAGCAGCGGAGGGGTTGGCTATGGCTACACCTTC. Its protein is CASSGGVGYGYTF. The whole variable domain, remainder taken from reference TRBV5-1 and TRBJ1-2, is KAGVTQTPRYLIKTRGQQVTLSCSPISGHRSVSWYQQTPGQGLQFLFEYFSETQRNKGNFPGRFSGRQFSNSRSEMNVSTLELGDSALYLCASSGGVGYGYTFGSGTRLTVV.

The chain carries TRBV28 and TRBJ2-7; TRBD2 is a possible D gene (7 bases). The CDR3 runs 15 residues. V lost 4 bases and J 2 bases, leaving 15 bases between the germline ends. The germline V gene has CDR1 MDHEN and CDR2 SYDVKM. Here the CDR3 DNA reads TGTGCCAGCAGTTCCTCGGGGGAGGGGGCCTACGAGCAGTACTTC. This encodes CASSSSGEGAYEQYF.

In the case of this clone: At one of its ends the junction is not consistent with the germline gene, which may arise from a read error. Written as DNA, the CDR3 is TGTGCTAGCAGCCCCGAAGGAAGAGCGGGGGAGCAGTACTTC. It encodes CASSPEGRAGEQYF. The chain recombines TRBV7-7 with TRBJ2-7, with 7 bases fitting TRBD2. The germline V gene has CDR1 SSHAT and CDR2 FNYEAQ (reference sequence). CDR3 length equals 14 residues.

The chain combines TRBV12-3 or TRBV12-4 with TRBJ1-2, with a weak D call TRBD1 (5 bases). Trimming shortened V by 5 bases and J by 5 bases, and 9 bases separated the two germline ends. CDR3 size: 12 residues. CDR3 sequence reads: CASSQGLYGYTF. The CDR3 DNA reads as TGTGCCAGCAGTCAGGGTCTTTATGGCTACACCTTC.

V usage is TRBV10-3 and J usage is TRBJ1-2; D remains unclear. Germline-derived CDR1 and CDR2 are ENHRY and SYGVKD. This CDR3 is built from 12 residues. Trimming removed 0 bases at V and 8 bases at J, with 7 bases between. Here the CDR3 reads CAISESRRGYTF. In DNA form, the CDR3 reads TGTGCCATCAGTGAGTCGAGGCGAGGCTACACCTTC.

V usage is TRBV4-1 and J usage is TRBJ2-7; 14 nucleotides line up with TRBD2. V gave up 5 bases and J gave up 3 bases; unmatched junction bases: 12. The germline gives CDR1 MGHRA, CDR2 YSYEKL. This CDR3 region has 18 residues. The CDR3, as DNA: TGCGCCAGCAGCGGCTATACACAGACTAGCGGGAGGGTCTACGAGCAGTACTTC. It is translated as CASSGYTQTSGRVYEQYF.

V and J are TRBV28 and TRBJ1-5, with a tentative D call TRBD1 (5 bases). This CDR3 is built from 14 residues. Germline lookup yields CDR1 MDHEN and CDR2 SYDVKM. V shed 11 bases and J shed 2 bases, with 16 bases lying between them. The chain's CDR3 is CAASGGSGNQPQHF. The CDR3 region has the DNA TGTGCCGCCAGCGGGGGATCGGGCAATCAGCCCCAGCATTTT.

This chain links TRBV3-1 (or the pseudogene TRBV3-2) with TRBJ2-7; D is unresolved. Trimming cost V 1 base and J 4 bases, with 11 bases left between them. Looked up from germline, CDR1 is LGHDT and CDR2 is YNNKEL (reference sequence). The CDR3 extends over 14 amino acids. The CDR3 DNA reads as TGTGCCAGCAGCCAAGCCCACTTCCTATACGAGCAGTACTTC. It encodes CASSQAHFLYEQYF.

V gene TRBV28 combines with J gene TRBJ2-7, with D maybe TRBD1 (6 bases). Between the trimmed V and J ends, which lost 4 bases and 3 bases, there was a span of 13 bases. The length of the CDR3 is 14 residues. In germline, CDR1 is MDHEN, CDR2 SYDVKM. The DNA for the CDR3 is TGTGCCAGCAGTTCACCGGGACACCACTACGAGCAGTACTTC. This encodes CASSSPGHHYEQYF. Based on the CDR3 plus reference TRBV28 and TRBJ2-7, the full variable domain is DVKVTQSSRYLVKRTGEKVFLECVQDMDHENMFWYRQDPGLGLRLIYFSYDVKMKEKGDIPEGYSVSREKKERFSLILESASTNQTSMYLCASSSPGHHYEQYFGPGTRLTVT.